The rows below give T cell receptor beta chains drawn from one sample of a study of T cells after yellow fever vaccination. From the 5' RACE reads, TCRdb called clonotypes with MiXCR, one entry per CDR3 protein. The sample has approximately 250,000 distinct CDR3 sequences, 5.2% seen once; the top ten hold under 3.5%. This specimen consisted of CD4+ T cells sorted from PBMCs, obtained on the day of the yellow fever booster vaccination. Source of these receptors: a man between 18 and 29 years old who received the YFV17D yellow fever vaccine. Each CDR3 is given with its conserved first and last residue. The D gene is left open where the match is weak. Clone size is shown for a subset of rows, as once, few, many or a class of expanded clone.

V,J,size,D,DNA,CDR3
TRBV30,TRBJ1-6,NA,NA,TGTGCCTGGAGTGTGGCCAGGGCAACCAATCGGTCACCCCTCCACTTT,CAWSVARATNRSPLHF
TRBV6-2/TRBV6-3,TRBJ1-5,NA,NA,TGTGCCAGCACCGGCGGAGGGGCTTTAATTCAGCCCCAGCATTTT,CASTGGGALIQPQHF
TRBV6-6,TRBJ2-1,many,NA,TGTGCCAGCAGTTACCTACCCGAATACTTACGACAGTCTGATGAGCAGTTCTTC,CASSYLPEYLRQSDEQFF
TRBV20-1,TRBJ1-2,NA,NA,TGCAGTCCGGCGGGGGGCGGTGGAGGCTACACCTTC,CSPAGGGGGYTF
TRBV20-1,TRBJ1-6,many,NA,TGCAGTGCTAGGTCCGGTGTGGCCCTCCACTTT,CSARSGVALHF
TRBV5-1,TRBJ1-5,few,TRBD1,TGCGCCAGCAGCTTGGGACAGGGAAACGCGCCCCAGCATTTT,CASSLGQGNAPQHF
TRBV12-3/TRBV12-4,TRBJ2-1,many,NA,TGTGCCAGCAGCCGACAGATGAGCTCCTACAATGAGCAGTTCTTC,CASSRQMSSYNEQFF
TRBV5-1,TRBJ2-1,many,NA,TGCGCCAGCAGCTTGGCCTCAGAAACAGGGTCCTATGAGCAGTTCTTC,CASSLASETGSYEQFF
TRBV6-5,TRBJ2-5,few,TRBD1,TGTGCCAGCAGTTACCGATCGGGACAGGCCCATCAAGAGACCCAGTACTTC,CASSYRSGQAHQETQYF
TRBV5-6,TRBJ1-2,NA,NA,TGTGCCAGCAGCTCGAAGGGGGGGAGCTATGGCTACACCTTC,CASSSKGGSYGYTF
TRBV7-2,TRBJ2-1,NA,NA,TGTGCCAGCAGCCTTACACGACTCCGCAATGAGCAGTTCTTC,CASSLTRLRNEQFF
TRBV12-3/TRBV12-4,TRBJ1-1,many,TRBD1,TGTGCCAGCAGTTTTCAGGGGGGAACTGAAGCTTTCTTT,CASSFQGGTEAFF
TRBV5-4,TRBJ2-3,NA,TRBD2,TGTGCCAGCAGCTTCTATAGCGGGAGTCCCACAGATACGCAGTATTTT,CASSFYSGSPTDTQYF
TRBV20-1,TRBJ1-4,few,TRBD1,TGCAGTGCTTCAGGACAGGGCGTGGAAAAACTGTTTTTT,CSASGQGVEKLFF
TRBV20-1,TRBJ1-5,few,NA,TGCAGTGCTAGGCGCGGGAGCCAGCCCCAGCATTTT,CSARRGSQPQHF
TRBV6-4,TRBJ2-7,NA,TRBD2,TGTGCCAGCAGTGTGGCTAGCGGGCCCTACGAGCAGTACTTC,CASSVASGPYEQYF
TRBV23-1,TRBJ2-6,few,NA,TGCGCCAGCAGTCATCCCAGGGAACTTAGCTCTGGGGCCAACGTCCTGACTTTC,CASSHPRELSSGANVLTF
TRBV5-1,TRBJ2-3,many,NA,TGCGCCAGCAGCTTGAGAGGGGGGATAGATACGCAGTATTTT,CASSLRGGIDTQYF
TRBV20-1,TRBJ2-3,NA,TRBD2,TGCAGTGCTAGATATAGCGGGGGGGTTCCTAGCACAGATACGCAGTATTTT,CSARYSGGVPSTDTQYF
TRBV7-8,TRBJ1-2,NA,NA,TGTGCCAGCAGCTGGGGGACGGGACGCCATGGCTACACCTTC,CASSWGTGRHGYTF
TRBV12-3/TRBV12-4,TRBJ2-7,few,TRBD1,TGTGCCAGCAAGCCCCGGACAGGTAGGGAGCACGAGCAGTACTTC,CASKPRTGREHEQYF
TRBV12-3/TRBV12-4,TRBJ2-3,few,TRBD1,TGTGCCAGCAGCCTCAGCGCCCAGGGGGCCTATACGCAGTATTTT,CASSLSAQGAYTQYF
TRBV4-3,TRBJ1-1,many,NA,TGCGCCAGCAGCCAAGCCGATTTGCGACCGACAAGGCTGAACACTGAAGCTTTCTTT,CASSQADLRPTRLNTEAFF
TRBV5-1,TRBJ1-6,many,NA,TGCGCCAGCAGAACCAACAGGGAATCACCCCTCCACTTT,CASRTNRESPLHF
TRBV6-1,TRBJ1-2,many,NA,TGTGCCAGCAGCGGTTCCAGCTATGGCTACACCTTC,CASSGSSYGYTF
TRBV9,TRBJ1-4,NA,TRBD1,TGTGCCAGCAGCGTTCGGACAGGAGCAACTAATGAAAAACTGTTTTTT,CASSVRTGATNEKLFF
TRBV24-1,TRBJ2-1,NA,TRBD2,TGTGCCACCAGTGATTTGCGGGCCGGGGGGGTTAGCTCCTACAATGAGCAGTTCTTC,CATSDLRAGGVSSYNEQFF
TRBV5-1,TRBJ1-4,few,NA,TGCGCCAGCAGCATCGCAGGGGTCGCTAATGAAAAACTGTTTTTT,CASSIAGVANEKLFF
TRBV6-6,TRBJ1-2,NA,TRBD1,TGTGCCAGCAGGGAACAGGGGGCAAAGGATGGCTACACCTTC,CASREQGAKDGYTF
TRBV11-1,TRBJ1-4,NA,NA,TGTGCCAGCAGCTCCGCGACAGAGCCCAAAGAACTGTTTTTT,CASSSATEPKELFF
TRBV7-2,TRBJ1-4,NA,TRBD1,TGTGCCAGCAGCCCGCAGGGGGGATGGACTAATGAAAAACTGTTTTTT,CASSPQGGWTNEKLFF
TRBV27,TRBJ2-4,NA,NA,TGTGCCAGCAGTCCCGGAGGTGTTAGGACGGACAAAAACATTCAGTACTTC,CASSPGGVRTDKNIQYF
TRBV5-6,TRBJ1-6,few,NA,TGTGCCAGCAGCCCCGAGGGCGGCTATAATTCACCCCTCCACTTT,CASSPEGGYNSPLHF
TRBV18,TRBJ2-7,NA,TRBD1,TGTGCCAGCTCAGAGGGACAGGTTCCCTACGAGCAGTACTTC,CASSEGQVPYEQYF
TRBV5-5,TRBJ1-1,NA,NA,TGTGCCAGCAGACAGGGCGTGAACACTGAAGCTTTCTTT,CASRQGVNTEAFF
TRBV20-1,TRBJ2-5,few,NA,TGCAGTGCGCCGTTACTAGGGTCAGAGACCCAGTACTTC,CSAPLLGSETQYF
TRBV7-2,TRBJ2-7,few,NA,TGTGCCAGCAGCTTAGCGCTCGGGGCAGGCTACGAGCAGTACTTC,CASSLALGAGYEQYF
TRBV29-1,TRBJ2-5,few,TRBD2,TGCAGCGTTGATCCCTCGGGGGGGGAGACCCAGTACTTC,CSVDPSGGETQYF
TRBV15,TRBJ1-1,many,NA,TGTGCCACCAGCAGAGATGGCACGAAAGCTTTCTTT,CATSRDGTKAFF
TRBV5-1,TRBJ1-2,NA,NA,TGCGCCAGCAGCTTGGCCCTGGACGGCTCCTATGGCTACACCTTC,CASSLALDGSYGYTF
TRBV6-4,TRBJ1-2,few,NA,TGTGCCAGCAGAGAAGAATTCTATGGCTACACCTTC,CASREEFYGYTF